This T cell receptor (beta chain) was obtained from a study of control samples from healthy donors and cancer patients. Produced via immunoSEQ multiplex PCR; TCRdb's table is partial and in-frame only. The sample contains around 120,000 clones, more than 75% of which appear only once. The CDR3 extends over 13 amino acids. Germline CDR1 reads MNHEY; CDR2 reads SVGAGI. V lost 3 bases to trimming and J lost 7 bases, with 10 bases between them. The specimen was blood. The V and J genes are TRBV6-5 and TRBJ2-1; possible D gene TRBD2, 7 bases. The receptor was isolated from a woman aged 70 to 79 in good health. CDR3 in amino acids: CASSYGGANEQFF. CDR3 nucleotide sequence: TGTGCCAGCAGTTATGGGGGGGCGAATGAGCAGTTCTTC.